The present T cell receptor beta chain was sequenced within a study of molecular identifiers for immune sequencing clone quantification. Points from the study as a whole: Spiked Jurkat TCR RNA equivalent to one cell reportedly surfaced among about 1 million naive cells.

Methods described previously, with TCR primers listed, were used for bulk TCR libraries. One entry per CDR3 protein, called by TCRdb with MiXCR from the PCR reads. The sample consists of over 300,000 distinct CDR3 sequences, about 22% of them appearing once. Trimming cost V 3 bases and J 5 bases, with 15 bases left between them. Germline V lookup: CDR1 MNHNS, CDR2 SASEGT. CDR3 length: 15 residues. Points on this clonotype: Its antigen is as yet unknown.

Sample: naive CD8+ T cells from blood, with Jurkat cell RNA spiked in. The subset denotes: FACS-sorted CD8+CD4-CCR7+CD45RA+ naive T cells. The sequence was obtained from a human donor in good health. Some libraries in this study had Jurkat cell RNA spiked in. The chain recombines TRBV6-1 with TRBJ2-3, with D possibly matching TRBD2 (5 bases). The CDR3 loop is CASSESRRTGDTQYF. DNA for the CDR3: TGTGCCAGCAGTGAGAGTAGGCGGACTGGAGATACGCAGTATTTT.